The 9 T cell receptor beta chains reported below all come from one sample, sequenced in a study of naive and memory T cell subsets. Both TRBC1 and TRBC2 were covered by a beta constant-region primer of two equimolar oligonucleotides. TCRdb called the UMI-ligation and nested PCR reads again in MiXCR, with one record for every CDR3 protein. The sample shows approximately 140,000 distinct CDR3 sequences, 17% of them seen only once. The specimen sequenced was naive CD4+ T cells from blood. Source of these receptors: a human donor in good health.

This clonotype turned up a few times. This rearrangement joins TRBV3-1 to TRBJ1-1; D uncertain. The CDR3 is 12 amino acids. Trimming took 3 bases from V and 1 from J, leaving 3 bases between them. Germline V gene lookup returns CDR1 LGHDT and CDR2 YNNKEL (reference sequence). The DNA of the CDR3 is TGTGCCAGCAGCCACAAGAACACTGAAGCTTTCTTT. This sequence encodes CASSHKNTEAFF.

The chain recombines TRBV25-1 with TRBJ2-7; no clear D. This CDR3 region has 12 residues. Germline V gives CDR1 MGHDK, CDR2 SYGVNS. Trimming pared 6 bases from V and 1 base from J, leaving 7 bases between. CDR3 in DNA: TGTGCCAGCAGGGACCCATCCTACGAGCAGTACTTC. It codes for CASRDPSYEQYF.

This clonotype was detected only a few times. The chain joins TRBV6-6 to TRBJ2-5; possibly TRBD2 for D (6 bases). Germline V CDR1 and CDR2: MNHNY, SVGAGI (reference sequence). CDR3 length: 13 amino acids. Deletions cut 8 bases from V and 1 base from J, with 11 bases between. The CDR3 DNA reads TGTGCCAGCCATCGGGGAGGCCAAGAGACCCAGTACTTC. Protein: CASHRGGQETQYF.

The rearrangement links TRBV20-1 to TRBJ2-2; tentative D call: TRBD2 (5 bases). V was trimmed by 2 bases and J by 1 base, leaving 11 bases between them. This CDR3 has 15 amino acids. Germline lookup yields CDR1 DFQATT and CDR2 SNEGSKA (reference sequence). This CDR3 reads CSARPNGVNTGELFF. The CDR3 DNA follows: TGCAGTGCTAGACCCAACGGGGTGAACACCGGGGAGCTGTTTTTT.

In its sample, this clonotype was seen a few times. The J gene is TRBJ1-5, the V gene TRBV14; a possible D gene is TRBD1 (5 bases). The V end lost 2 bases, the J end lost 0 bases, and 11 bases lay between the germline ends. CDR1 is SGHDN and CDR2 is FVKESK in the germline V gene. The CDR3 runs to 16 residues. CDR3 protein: CASSQTSGSSNQPQHF. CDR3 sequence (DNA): TGTGCCAGCAGCCAAACATCAGGGAGTAGCAATCAGCCCCAGCATTTT. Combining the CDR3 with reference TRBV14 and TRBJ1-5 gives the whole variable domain EAGVTQFPSHSVIEKGQTVTLRCDPISGHDNLYWYRRVMGKEIKFLLHFVKESKQDESGMPNNRFLAERTGGTYSTLKVQPAELEDSGVYFCASSQTSGSSNQPQHFGDGTRLSIL.

CDR3 sequence reads: CASSLGSQPQHF. For the CDR3, the DNA is TGCGCCAGCAGCTTAGGGAGTCAGCCCCAGCATTTT. This rearrangement joins TRBV10-1 to TRBJ1-5; no reliable D call. Germline-derived CDR1 and CDR2 are WNHNN and SYGVQD (reference sequence). This CDR3 comprises 12 residues. V lost 6 bases and J 6 bases, leaving 9 bases between the germline ends.

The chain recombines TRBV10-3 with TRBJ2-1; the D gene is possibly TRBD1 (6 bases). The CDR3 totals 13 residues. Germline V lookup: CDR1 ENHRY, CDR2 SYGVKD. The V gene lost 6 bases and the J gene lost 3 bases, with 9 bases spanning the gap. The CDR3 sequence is CAISRTDYNEQFF. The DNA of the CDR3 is TGTGCCATCAGCCGGACAGACTACAATGAGCAGTTCTTC.

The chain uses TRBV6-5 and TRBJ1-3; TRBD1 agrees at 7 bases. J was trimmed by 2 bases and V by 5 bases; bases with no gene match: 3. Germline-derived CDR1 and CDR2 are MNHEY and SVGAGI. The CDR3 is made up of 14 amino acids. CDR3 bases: TGTGCCAGCAGTGCCGGACAGGCTGGAAACACCATATATTTT. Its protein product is CASSAGQAGNTIYF.

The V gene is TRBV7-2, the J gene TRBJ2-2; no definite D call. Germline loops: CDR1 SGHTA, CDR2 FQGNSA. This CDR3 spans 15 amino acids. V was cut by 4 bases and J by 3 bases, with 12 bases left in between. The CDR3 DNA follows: TGTGCCAGCAGCTCGCTCGGCTCCTACACCGGGGAGCTGTTTTTT. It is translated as CASSSLGSYTGELFF.